This T cell receptor beta chain was sequenced during a study of beta chain features in type 1 diabetes. Across the whole study: Across every sample, around 110,000,000 sorted cells were examined in total.

Trimming removed 5 bases at V and 4 bases at J, with 14 bases between. Germline CDR1 SGHAT, CDR2 FQNNGV. The CDR3 has 15 amino acids. Study-level points and caveats: A closer apparent resemblance between naive, central memory and Treg TCRB repertoires was seen in patients than in healthy donors. Among all four CD4+ subsets, Type 1 diabetes patients had TCRB CDR3s that were moderately but significantly shorter.

Turning to this clone: What it recognizes is unknown.

Every isolated RNA sample was fully reverse transcribed, so sequencing captured expressed TCRB transcripts. Several million reads on average were seen across naive, central memory and regulatory T cell samples. Only in-frame clones appear in the TCRdb table, and some are missing; sequencing was by immunoSEQ multiplex PCR. The table includes 250,000 to 350,000 clones, 12% to 15% detected once. Sample: central memory CD4+ T cells from blood. This TCR derives from a man aged 25 to 40 in good health. The V gene is TRBV11-2, the J gene TRBJ1-4; a weak D match, TRBD1 (6 bases). For the CDR3, the DNA is TGTGCCAGCAGCCCATCCGGGACAAGTAATGAAAAACTGTTTTTT. Residues: CASSPSGTSNEKLFF.